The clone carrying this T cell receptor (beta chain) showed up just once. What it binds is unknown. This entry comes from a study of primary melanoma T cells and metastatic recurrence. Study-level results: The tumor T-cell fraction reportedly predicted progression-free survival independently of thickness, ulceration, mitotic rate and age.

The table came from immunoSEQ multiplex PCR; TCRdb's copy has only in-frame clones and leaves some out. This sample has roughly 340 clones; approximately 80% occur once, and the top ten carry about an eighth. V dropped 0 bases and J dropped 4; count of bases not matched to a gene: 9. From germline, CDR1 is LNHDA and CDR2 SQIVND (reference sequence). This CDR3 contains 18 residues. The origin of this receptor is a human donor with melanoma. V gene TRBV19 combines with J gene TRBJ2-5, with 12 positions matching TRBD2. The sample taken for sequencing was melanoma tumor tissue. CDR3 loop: CASSIDLPSGGASETQYF. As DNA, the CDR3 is TGTGCCAGTAGTATAGATCTTCCTAGCGGGGGGGCGTCAGAGACCCAGTACTTC.